This entry lists 8 T cell receptor beta chains sequenced from one sample in a study of beta chain features in type 1 diabetes. General study results and limits: All four CD4+ subsets of Type 1 diabetes patients contained TCRB CDR3s that were moderately but significantly shorter.

Expressed TCRB transcripts were sequenced because the isolated RNA had all been reverse transcribed beforehand. Assay: immunoSEQ multiplex PCR; the TCRdb copy retains only in-frame clones and omits some. The table shows 150,000 to 200,000 clones, with 8% to 8.5% occurring only once. The antigens for these receptors are not known. The specimen sequenced was central memory CD4+ T cells from blood. The receptors shown here come from a woman aged 18-30 years with type 1 diabetes.

This chain connects TRBV25-1 to TRBJ2-5; a possible D gene is TRBD1 (5 bases). Germline V gene sequence: CDR1 MGHDK, CDR2 SYGVNS. This CDR3 is 14 amino acids long. V was trimmed by 3 bases and J by 4 bases, leaving 12 bases between them. The CDR3 is CASSEQGVRETQYF. The CDR3, as DNA: TGTGCCAGCAGTGAGCAGGGTGTCCGAGAGACCCAGTACTTC.

The chain recombines TRBV19 with TRBJ1-2, with TRBD1 matching over 8 bases. V shed 6 bases and J 0 bases; nucleotides not matched to a gene: 6. This CDR3 has 15 amino acids. The germline CDR1 and CDR2 sequences are LNHDA and SQIVND (reference sequence). CDR3 sequence (DNA): TGTGCCAGTAGGGATGACAGGGGAGCTAACTATGGCTACACCTTC. Amino acids: CASRDDRGANYGYTF.

This chain links TRBV7-2 with TRBJ2-7; D is ambiguous. From germline, CDR1 is SGHTA and CDR2 FQGNSA. Trimming removed 5 bases at V and 2 bases at J, with 10 bases between. CDR3 size: 13 residues. The CDR3 coding sequence is TGTGCCAGCAGCCCTGACTGGACCTACGAGCAGTACTTC. This sequence encodes CASSPDWTYEQYF.

In its sample, this clone was seen a few times. The sample contains more than one DNA sequence encoding this CDR3. The chain recombines TRBV13 with TRBJ2-3, with 8 bases fitting TRBD2. The CDR3 loop spans 14 amino acids. V gave up 5 bases and J gave up 4 bases; unmatched junction bases: 5. Per germline, CDR1 PRHDT and CDR2 FYEKMQ (reference sequence). CDR3 in DNA: TGTGCCAGCAGCACCCGAGCGGGGGCAGATACGCAGTATTTT. As protein: CASSTRAGADTQYF.

This clone turned up a few times. The chain's CDR3 is CATSRGGADSSGANVLTF. The CDR3 bases are TGTGCCACTTCAAGGGGCGGGGCAGATTCGTCTGGGGCCAACGTCCTGACTTTC. The chain links TRBV19 to TRBJ2-6; maybe TRBD2 (6 bases). Trimming left V 10 bases short and J 1 base short, with 23 bases between. Per the germline V gene, CDR1 is LNHDA and CDR2 is SQIVND (reference sequence). This CDR3 has 18 amino acids.

This clone was observed a handful of times. The V and J genes are TRBV6-5 and TRBJ1-1, with TRBD1 as a possible D gene (6 bases). Trimming pared 7 bases from V and 0 bases from J, leaving 15 bases between. The CDR3 runs to 15 residues. The V gene's germline CDR1 is MNHEY and CDR2 SVGAGI. This chain's CDR3 is CASTLSGQLNTEAFF. CDR3 nucleotide sequence: TGTGCCAGCACCTTGTCAGGACAGTTGAACACTGAAGCTTTCTTT.

This clone was found a few times. V is TRBV7-2 and J is TRBJ2-7; 14 nucleotides agree with TRBD2. The CDR3 loop spans 17 amino acids. J gave up 3 bases and V 5 bases, and 9 bases lay outside the gene matches. Germline V gives CDR1 SGHTA, CDR2 FQGNSA. The DNA for the CDR3 is TGTGCCAGCAGCGTCGGGACTAGCGGGAGTATTAGCTACGAGCAGTACTTC. Amino acids: CASSVGTSGSISYEQYF.

Only a few counts were recorded for this clone. Other DNA sequences in this sample translate to the same CDR3. The V call is TRBV5-1, the J call TRBJ2-1; 12 bases match TRBD2. CDR1 SGHRS and CDR2 YFSETQ come from the germline V gene. CDR3 length equals 16 residues. J was trimmed by 7 bases and V by 0 bases; bases with no gene match: 5. This CDR3 is CASSLGASGGENEQFF. Written as DNA, the CDR3 is TGCGCCAGCAGCTTGGGGGCTAGCGGGGGGGAGAATGAGCAGTTCTTC. Combining the CDR3 with reference TRBV5-1 and TRBJ2-1 gives the whole variable domain KAGVTQTPRYLIKTRGQQVTLSCSPISGHRSVSWYQQTPGQGLQFLFEYFSETQRNKGNFPGRFSGRQFSNSRSEMNVSTLELGDSALYLCASSLGASGGENEQFFGPGTRLTVL.